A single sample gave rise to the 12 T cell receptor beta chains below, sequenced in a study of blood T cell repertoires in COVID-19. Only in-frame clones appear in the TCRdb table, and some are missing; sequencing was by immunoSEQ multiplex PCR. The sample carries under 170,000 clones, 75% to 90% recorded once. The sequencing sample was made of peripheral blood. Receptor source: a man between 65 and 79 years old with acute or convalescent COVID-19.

This chain's CDR3 is CASSLGQGVFGYEQYF. The CDR3 DNA reads TGTGCCAGTAGTCTGGGACAGGGGGTCTTTGGCTACGAGCAGTACTTC. The chain has TRBV19 and TRBJ2-7, with TRBD1 identical over 11 bases. V was clipped by 5 bases and J by 3 bases; unmatched bases: 9. Germline CDR1 is LNHDA and CDR2 is SQIVND (reference sequence). The CDR3 contains 16 residues.

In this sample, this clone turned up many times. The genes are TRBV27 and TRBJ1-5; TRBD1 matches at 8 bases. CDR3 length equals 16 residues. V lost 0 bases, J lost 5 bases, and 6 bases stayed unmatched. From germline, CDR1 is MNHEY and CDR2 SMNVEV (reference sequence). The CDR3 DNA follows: TGTGCCAGCAGTTTATCTGTGGGACAGGCCGATCAGCCCCAGCATTTT. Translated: CASSLSVGQADQPQHF.

DNA for the CDR3: TGCAGCGTTGAGGGTGGGCAAAACACCGGGGAGCTGTTTTTT. It specifies CSVEGGQNTGELFF. The chain combines TRBV29-1 with TRBJ2-2; D ambiguous. Germline V gives CDR1 SQVTM, CDR2 ANQGSEA. The CDR3 is 14 amino acids. The V end lost 3 bases, the J end lost 2 bases, and 10 bases lay between the germline ends.

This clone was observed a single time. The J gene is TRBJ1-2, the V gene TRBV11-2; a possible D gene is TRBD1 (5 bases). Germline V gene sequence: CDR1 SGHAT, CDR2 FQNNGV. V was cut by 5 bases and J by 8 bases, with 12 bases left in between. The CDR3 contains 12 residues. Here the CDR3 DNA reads TGTGCCAGCAGCCCCGGGGGGTTGGGCTACACCTTC. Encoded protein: CASSPGGLGYTF.

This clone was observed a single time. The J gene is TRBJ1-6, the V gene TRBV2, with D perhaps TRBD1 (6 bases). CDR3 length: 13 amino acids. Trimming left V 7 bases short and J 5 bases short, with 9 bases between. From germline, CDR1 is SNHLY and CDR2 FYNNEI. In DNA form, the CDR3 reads TGTGCCAGCAAGGGGACAAATAATTCACCCCTCCACTTT. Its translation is CASKGTNNSPLHF.

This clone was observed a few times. CDR3 residues: CASRSSGPSYNEQFF. The CDR3 bases are TGTGCCAGTAGGAGTAGCGGTCCTTCCTACAATGAGCAGTTCTTC. The chain links TRBV19 to TRBJ2-1; weak D call: TRBD2 (6 bases). CDR1 is LNHDA, CDR2 SQIVND, per germline (reference sequence). CDR3 length: 15 amino acids. V was shortened by 6 bases and J by 1 base, with 13 bases between the two germline ends.

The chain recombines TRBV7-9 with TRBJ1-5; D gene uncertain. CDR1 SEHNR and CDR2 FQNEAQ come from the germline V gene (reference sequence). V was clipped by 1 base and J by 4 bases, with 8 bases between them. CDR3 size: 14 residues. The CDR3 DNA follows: TGTGCCAGCAGCTTAGGTGCAGGAAATCAGCCCCAGCATTTT. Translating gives CASSLGAGNQPQHF.

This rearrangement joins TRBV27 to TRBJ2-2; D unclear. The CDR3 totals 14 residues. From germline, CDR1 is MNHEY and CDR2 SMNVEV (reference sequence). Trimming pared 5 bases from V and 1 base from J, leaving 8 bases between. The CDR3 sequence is CASSRTQNTGELFF. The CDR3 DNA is TGTGCCAGCAGTCGTACACAGAACACCGGGGAGCTGTTTTTT.

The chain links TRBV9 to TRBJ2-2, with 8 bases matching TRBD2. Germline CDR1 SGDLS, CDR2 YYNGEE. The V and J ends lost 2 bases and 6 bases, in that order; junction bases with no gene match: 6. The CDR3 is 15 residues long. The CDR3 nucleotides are TGTGCCAGCAGCGTCCCGGCTAGCGGGTCCGGGGAGCTGTTTTTT. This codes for CASSVPASGSGELFF.

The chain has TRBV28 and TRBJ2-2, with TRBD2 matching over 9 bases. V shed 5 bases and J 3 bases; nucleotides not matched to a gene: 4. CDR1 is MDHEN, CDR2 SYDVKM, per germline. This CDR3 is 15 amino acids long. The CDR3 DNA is TGTGCCAGCAGTACTAGCGGGCCTTACACCGGGGAGCTGTTTTTT. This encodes CASSTSGPYTGELFF.

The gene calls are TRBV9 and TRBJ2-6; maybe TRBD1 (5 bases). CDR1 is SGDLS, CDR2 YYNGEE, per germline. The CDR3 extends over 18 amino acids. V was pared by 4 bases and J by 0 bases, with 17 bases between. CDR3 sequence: CASSSRQYSSSGANVLTF. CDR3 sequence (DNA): TGTGCCAGCAGCTCCAGACAGTATTCTTCCTCTGGGGCCAACGTCCTGACTTTC.

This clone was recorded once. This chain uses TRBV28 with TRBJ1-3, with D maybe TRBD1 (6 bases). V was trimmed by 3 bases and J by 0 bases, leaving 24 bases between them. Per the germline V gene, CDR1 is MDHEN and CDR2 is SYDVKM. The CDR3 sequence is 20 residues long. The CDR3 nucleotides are TGTGCCAGCAGTTTGGTCGGGGGACCATTCGGGGGGCCCTCTGGAAACACCATATATTTT. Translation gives CASSLVGGPFGGPSGNTIYF.